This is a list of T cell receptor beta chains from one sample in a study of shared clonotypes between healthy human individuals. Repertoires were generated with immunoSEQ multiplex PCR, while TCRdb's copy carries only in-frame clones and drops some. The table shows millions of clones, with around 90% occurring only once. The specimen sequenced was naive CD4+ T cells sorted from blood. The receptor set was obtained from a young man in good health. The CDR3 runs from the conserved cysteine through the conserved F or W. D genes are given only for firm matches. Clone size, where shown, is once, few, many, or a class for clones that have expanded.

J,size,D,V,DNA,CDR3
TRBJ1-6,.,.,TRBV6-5,TGTGCCAGCAGTTACTCTAGTCAATCAGGATATTCACCCCTCCACTTT,CASSYSSQSGYSPLHF
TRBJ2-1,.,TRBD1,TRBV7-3,TGTGCCAGCAGCTTAACGGGACAGGGGGGAGGTGAGCAGTTCTTC,CASSLTGQGGGEQFF
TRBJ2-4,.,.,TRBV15,TGTGCCACCAGCAGAGATAGCCTAGCCAAAAACATTCAGTACTTC,CATSRDSLAKNIQYF
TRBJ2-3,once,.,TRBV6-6,TGTGCCAGCAGTTCCTTCGACGGTCTGGCAGATACGCAGTATTTT,CASSSFDGLADTQYF
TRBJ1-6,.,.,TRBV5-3,TGTGCCAGAAGCCCCGCGTCTAATTTAAGCTCCTATAATTCACCCCTCCACTTT,CARSPASNLSSYNSPLHF
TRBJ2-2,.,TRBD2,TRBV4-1,TGCGCCAGCAGCCCTTTAAAACTAGCGGGGAGAAGCACCGGGGAGCTGTTTTTT,CASSPLKLAGRSTGELFF
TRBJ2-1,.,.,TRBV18,TGTGCCAGCTCGTTCCCTCGTGGAGGTGAGCAGTTCTTC,CASSFPRGGEQFF
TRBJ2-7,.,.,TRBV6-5,TGTGCCAGCAGTTACTCGATAGGGGCAGGGTGGAACGAGCAGTACTTC,CASSYSIGAGWNEQYF
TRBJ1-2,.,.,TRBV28,TGTGCCATCCGGTCCGTTGAGGGGCCCTATGGCTACACCTTC,CAIRSVEGPYGYTF
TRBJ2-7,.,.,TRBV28,TGTGCCAGCAGCCTGGGGGGGACATTCGACTACGAGCAGTACTTC,CASSLGGTFDYEQYF
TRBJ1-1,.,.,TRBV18,TGTGCCAGCTCACCAGGGGAGAGCACTGAAGCTTTCTTT,CASSPGESTEAFF
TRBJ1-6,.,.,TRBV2,TGTGCCACCCGGGCCGACGGTTCACCCCTCCACTTT,CATRADGSPLHF
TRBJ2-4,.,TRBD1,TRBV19,TGTGCCAGTAGTGGGGCCGGGACAGGGGAAAACATTCAGTACTTC,CASSGAGTGENIQYF
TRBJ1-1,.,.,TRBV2,TGTGCCAGCAGCCTCCTCGGAGGGAGCACTGAAGCTTTCTTT,CASSLLGGSTEAFF
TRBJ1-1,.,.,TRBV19,TGTGCCAGTAATAGGCAAGTGAACACTGAAGCTTTCTTT,CASNRQVNTEAFF
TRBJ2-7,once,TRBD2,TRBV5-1,TGCGCCAGCAGCTTTTCTAGCGGGGGCCCCTACGAGCAGTACTTC,CASSFSSGGPYEQYF
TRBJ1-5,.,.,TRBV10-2,TGCGCCAGCACCAAAAAGTGGGATAGCAATCAGCCCCAGCATTTT,CASTKKWDSNQPQHF
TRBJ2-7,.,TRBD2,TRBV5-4,TGTGCCAGCAGCTTGGCGGGGGGGTCTGTAGACGAGCAGTACTTC,CASSLAGGSVDEQYF
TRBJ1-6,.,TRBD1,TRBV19,TGTGCCAGTACCAGGGACAGAACCTACTATTCACCCCTCCACTTT,CASTRDRTYYSPLHF
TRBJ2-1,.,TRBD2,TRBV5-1,TGCGCCAGCAGCGGTCTAGCGGGCAATGAGCAGTTCTTC,CASSGLAGNEQFF
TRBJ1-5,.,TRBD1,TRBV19,TGTGCCAGTAGTAACGACAGGGAAGGCAGTCAGCCCCAGCATTTT,CASSNDREGSQPQHF
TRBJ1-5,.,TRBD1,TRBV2,TGTGCCAGCAGAACGGACAGGGGCAATCAGCCCCAGCATTTT,CASRTDRGNQPQHF
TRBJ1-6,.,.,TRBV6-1,TGTGCCAGCAGTCCCCTCGGGGGTATGAATTCACCCCTCCACTTT,CASSPLGGMNSPLHF
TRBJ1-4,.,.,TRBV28,TGTGCCAGCAGCCACGACCCCATTGCAACTAATGAAAAACTGTTTTTT,CASSHDPIATNEKLFF
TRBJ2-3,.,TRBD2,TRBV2,TGTGCCAGCAGGGCGGGACTAGCGGCACAATCTAGCACAGATACGCAGTATTTT,CASRAGLAAQSSTDTQYF
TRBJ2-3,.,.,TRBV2,TGTGCCAGCAGTCGCACAGATACGCAGTATTTT,CASSRTDTQYF
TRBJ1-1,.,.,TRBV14,TGTGCCAGCAGCCACCCGGGGAGGGGGACTGAAGCTTTCTTT,CASSHPGRGTEAFF
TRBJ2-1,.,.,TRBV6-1,TGTGCCAGCAGTGGCTTAACCGGGGGCATGGAGCAGTTCTTC,CASSGLTGGMEQFF
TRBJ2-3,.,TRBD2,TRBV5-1,TGCGCCAGCAGCGCGGGGACTAGCGGTCGCACAGATACGCAGTATTTT,CASSAGTSGRTDTQYF
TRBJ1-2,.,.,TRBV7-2,TGTGCCAGCAGCCCCGACAGCCTTTATGGCTACACCTTC,CASSPDSLYGYTF
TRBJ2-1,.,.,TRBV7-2,TGTGCCAGCAGCTCATGGGGGACCCTGGGGAATGAGCAGTTCTTC,CASSSWGTLGNEQFF
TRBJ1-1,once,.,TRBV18,TGTGCCAGCTCAGATCGGAGAGGCGGGATGAACACTGAAGCTTTCTTT,CASSDRRGGMNTEAFF
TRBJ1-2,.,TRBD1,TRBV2,TGTGCCAGCAGGGGACAGCACGGGGACTATGGCTACACCTTC,CASRGQHGDYGYTF
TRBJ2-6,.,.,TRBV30,TGTGCCTGGAGTTTATCCGGGCCCTCTGGGGCCAACGTCCTGACTTTC,CAWSLSGPSGANVLTF
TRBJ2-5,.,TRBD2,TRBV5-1,TGCGCCAGCAGCTTAATCCCAGGACTAGCGTCACAAGAGACCCAGTACTTC,CASSLIPGLASQETQYF
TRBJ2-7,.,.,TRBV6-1,TGTGCCAGCAGGATTTTGCCCTACGAGCAGTACTTC,CASRILPYEQYF
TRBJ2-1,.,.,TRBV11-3,TGTGCCAGCAGCTTCAGGGGTCGGGCCCTCGATGAGCAGTTCTTC,CASSFRGRALDEQFF
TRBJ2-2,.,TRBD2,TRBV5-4,TGTGCCAGCAGCTTGGGCGGGGGAAGCACCGGGGAGCTGTTTTTT,CASSLGGGSTGELFF
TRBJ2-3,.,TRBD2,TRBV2,TGTGCCAGCAGTGAGGGCGGGGGAACGGATACGCAGTATTTT,CASSEGGGTDTQYF
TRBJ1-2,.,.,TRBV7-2,TGTGCCAGCAGCTTTGACAGAAACTATGGCTACACCTTC,CASSFDRNYGYTF
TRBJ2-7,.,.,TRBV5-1,TGCGCCAGCAGCTTAGAGCGAGGGTCCTACGAGCAGTACTTC,CASSLERGSYEQYF
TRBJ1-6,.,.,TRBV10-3,TGTGCCATCAGTGAGGGACCGGTTGGGTCCTATAATTCACCCCTCCACTTT,CAISEGPVGSYNSPLHF
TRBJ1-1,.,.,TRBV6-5,TGTGCCAGCAGAATGACAGAGAACACTGAAGCTTTCTTT,CASRMTENTEAFF
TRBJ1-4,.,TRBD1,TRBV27,TGTGCCAGCAGCACCTCACAGGGGTGGACTGAAAAACTGTTTTTT,CASSTSQGWTEKLFF
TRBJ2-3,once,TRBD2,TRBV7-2,TGTGCCAGCAGCTTCGGACTAGCGGGGGGGTTAGGAGATACGCAGTATTTT,CASSFGLAGGLGDTQYF
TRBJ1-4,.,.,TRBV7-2,TGTGCCAGCAGCCCGCGACCCTTGTCTAATGAAAAACTGTTTTTT,CASSPRPLSNEKLFF